The 5 T cell receptor beta chains below come from one sample, sequenced in a study of blood T cell repertoires in COVID-19. Sequenced by immunoSEQ multiplex PCR; TCRdb stores in-frame clones only, minus some. The sample shows roughly 240,000 clones, 86% of them seen only once. Sequenced input: peripheral blood. All receptors come from a woman of 80 years or more with COVID-19, enrolled during active disease.

This CDR3 reads CASSPNGGGEKLFF. CDR3 coding DNA: TGTGCCAGCAGCCCCAATGGGGGCGGGGAAAAACTGTTTTTT. The genes are TRBV7-9 and TRBJ1-4; possibly TRBD1 for D (6 bases). CDR3 size: 14 residues. CDR1 is SEHNR and CDR2 is FQNEAQ in the germline V gene (reference sequence). The V end lost 5 bases, the J end lost 8 bases, and 15 bases lay between the germline ends.

The chain uses TRBV2 and TRBJ1-2; 10 nucleotides line up with TRBD1. Germline V gene lookup returns CDR1 SNHLY and CDR2 FYNNEI. The CDR3 is 15 residues long. V shed 2 bases and J 5 bases; nucleotides not matched to a gene: 5. The CDR3 here is CASSEFLGQGYGYTF. CDR3 in DNA: TGTGCCAGCAGTGAATTTTTGGGACAGGGGTATGGCTACACCTTC.

The CDR3 reads CASSIEARGTHYNEQFF. For the CDR3, the DNA is TGTGCCAGCAGCATCGAGGCGCGGGGGACTCACTACAATGAGCAGTTCTTC. The chain carries TRBV7-6 and TRBJ2-1, with 7 bases matching TRBD2. The CDR3 runs to 17 residues. Germline-derived CDR1 and CDR2 are SGHVS and FNYEAQ. V lost 5 bases to trimming and J lost 3 bases; unmatched junction nucleotides: 13.

The chain combines TRBV5-4 with TRBJ2-5; 9 positions match TRBD1. This CDR3 has 15 amino acids. The trim removed 4 bases at V and 2 bases at J, leaving 6 bases unmatched. From germline, CDR1 is SGHNT and CDR2 YYREEE (reference sequence). CDR3 in amino acids: CASSRGQGRQETQYF. In DNA form, the CDR3 reads TGTGCCAGCAGCCGAGGACAGGGGCGGCAAGAGACCCAGTACTTC.

The CDR3 region is CASSPGQGNTDTQYF. The CDR3 DNA reads as TGTGCCAGCAGCCCGGGACAGGGAAACACAGATACGCAGTATTTT. This sequence joins TRBV28 and TRBJ2-3; TRBD1 matches at 9 bases. The V and J ends lost 6 bases and 2 bases, in that order; junction bases with no gene match: 6. The CDR3 loop spans 15 amino acids. The germline CDR1 and CDR2 sequences are MDHEN and SYDVKM.